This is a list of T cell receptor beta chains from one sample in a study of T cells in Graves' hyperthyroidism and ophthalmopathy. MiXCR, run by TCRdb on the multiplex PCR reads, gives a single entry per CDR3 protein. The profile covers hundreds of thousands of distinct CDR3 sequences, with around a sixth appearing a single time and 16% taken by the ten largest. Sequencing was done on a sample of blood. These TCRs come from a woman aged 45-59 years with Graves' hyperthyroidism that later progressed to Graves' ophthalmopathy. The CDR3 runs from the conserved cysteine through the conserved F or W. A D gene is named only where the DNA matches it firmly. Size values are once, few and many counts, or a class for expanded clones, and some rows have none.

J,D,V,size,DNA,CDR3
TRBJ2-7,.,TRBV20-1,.,TGCAGTGCTAGAGGTAGGGAAGACGAGCAGTACTTC,CSARGREDEQYF
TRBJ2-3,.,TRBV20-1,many,TGCAGTGCTGTGAAGACTAGCACAGATACGCAGTATTTT,CSAVKTSTDTQYF
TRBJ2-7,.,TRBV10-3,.,TGTGCCATCAGTGAGGAGAGGGACATCGACGAGCAGTACTTC,CAISEERDIDEQYF
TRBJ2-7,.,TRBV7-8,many,TGTGCCAGCAGCTTAGACGCGGGAACCTACGAGCAGTACTTC,CASSLDAGTYEQYF
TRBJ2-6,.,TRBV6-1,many,TGTGCCAGCAGTGGGGCTGGGGCCAACGTCCTGACTTTC,CASSGAGANVLTF
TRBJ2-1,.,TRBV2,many,TGTGCCAGCAGTGAACGATCCTACAATGAGCAGTTCTTC,CASSERSYNEQFF
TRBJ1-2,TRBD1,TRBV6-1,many,TGTGCCTCACGGGGGGACAGCTTTAACTATGGCTACACCTTC,CASRGDSFNYGYTF
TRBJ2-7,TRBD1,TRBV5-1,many,TGCGCCAGCAGCTACACCACAGGGGAAGGCTACGAGCAGTACTTC,CASSYTTGEGYEQYF
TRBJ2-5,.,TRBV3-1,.,TGTGCCAGCAGCCAAGTTTCAGTCCAAGAGACCCAGTACTTC,CASSQVSVQETQYF
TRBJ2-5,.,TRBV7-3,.,TGTGCCAGCAGCTACTCGACGGAAGAGACCCAGTACTTC,CASSYSTEETQYF
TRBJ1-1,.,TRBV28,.,TGTGCCAGCAGTCCAGGGACAACGAACGCTGAAGCTTTCTTT,CASSPGTTNAEAFF
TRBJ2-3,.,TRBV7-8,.,TGTGCCAGCAGCTGGCCCCCTAGCGATACGCAGTATTTT,CASSWPPSDTQYF
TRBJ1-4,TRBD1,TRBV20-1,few,TGCAGTCTCAGGGGGCGGTCTAATGAAAAACTGTTTTTT,CSLRGRSNEKLFF
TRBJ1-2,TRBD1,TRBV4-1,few,TGCGCCAGCAGCCAGAATGACAGGGCTTATGGCTACACCTTC,CASSQNDRAYGYTF
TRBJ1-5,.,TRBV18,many,TGTGCCAGCTCACGAGAGGTCCAGGGGAATCAGCCCCAGCATTTT,CASSREVQGNQPQHF
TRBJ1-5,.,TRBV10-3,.,TGTGCCATCAGTGAGTCTGGTAGGGCCCAGCATTTT,CAISESGRAQHF
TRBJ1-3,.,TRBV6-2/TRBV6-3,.,TGTGCCAGCAGTCGGGACTGGACAAGCTCTGGAAACACCATATATTTT,CASSRDWTSSGNTIYF
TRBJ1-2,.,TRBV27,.,TGTGCCAGCAGTTTATCGGAAAGGCTTAACTATGGCTACACCTTC,CASSLSERLNYGYTF
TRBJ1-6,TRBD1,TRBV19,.,TGTGCCAGTAGTATACGGAGGACAGGTTCTTCTAATTCACCCCTCCACTTT,CASSIRRTGSSNSPLHF
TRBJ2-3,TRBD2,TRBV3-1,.,TGTGCCAGCAGCCAAGGGACTAGCGGGGGAAGAGATACGCAGTATTTT,CASSQGTSGGRDTQYF
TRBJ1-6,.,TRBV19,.,TGTGCCAGTACGAGGGGAGCGGAATACTATAATTCACCCCTCCACTTT,CASTRGAEYYNSPLHF
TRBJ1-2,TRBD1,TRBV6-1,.,TGTGCCAGCAGGGACCCCCGGACAGGGGAGGATGGCTACACCTTC,CASRDPRTGEDGYTF
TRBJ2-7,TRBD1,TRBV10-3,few,TGTGCCATCAGTGAGACGACAGGGGTTCTTTACGAGCAGTACTTC,CAISETTGVLYEQYF
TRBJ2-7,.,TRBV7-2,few,TGTGCCAGCAGCTCCCTTCGGGACACAATATCCTACGAGCAGTACTTC,CASSSLRDTISYEQYF
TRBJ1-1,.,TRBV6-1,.,TGTGCCACCCGGGGGCAACAACAGGCTGAAGCTTTCTTT,CATRGQQQAEAFF
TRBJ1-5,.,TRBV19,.,TGTGCCAGTGCCCTCGCGGGGGTCGGTCAGCCCCAGCATTTT,CASALAGVGQPQHF
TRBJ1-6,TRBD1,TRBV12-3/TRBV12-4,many,TGTGCCAGCAGTCATCGACAGGGGAATTCACCCCTCCACTTT,CASSHRQGNSPLHF
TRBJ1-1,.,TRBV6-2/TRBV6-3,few,TGTGCCAGCAGTTACTCGGTACCCGGGGCCGGGGGTGAAGCTTTCTTT,CASSYSVPGAGGEAFF
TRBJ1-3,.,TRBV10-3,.,TGTGCCATCAGTGAGTCGGGATCCAACACCATATATTTT,CAISESGSNTIYF
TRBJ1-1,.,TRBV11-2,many,TGTGCCAGCAGCCCTCAGGGGAGCGGCACTGAAGCTTTCTTT,CASSPQGSGTEAFF
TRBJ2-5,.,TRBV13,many,TGTGCCAGCAGCTTAGAAGGGGCGAAGACCCAGTACTTC,CASSLEGAKTQYF
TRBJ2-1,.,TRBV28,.,TGTGCCAGCAGTTATGAGGGGACCATCAGGGATGAGCAGTTCTTC,CASSYEGTIRDEQFF
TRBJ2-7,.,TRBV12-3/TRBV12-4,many,TGTGCCAGCAGGTCAGCCGGGACAAACTACGAGCAGTACTTC,CASRSAGTNYEQYF
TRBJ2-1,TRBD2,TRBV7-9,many,TGTGCCAGCAGCTTAGAAGTCAGCGGGGGGTTATCCTACAATGAGCAGTTCTTC,CASSLEVSGGLSYNEQFF
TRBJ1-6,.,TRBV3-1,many,TGTGCCAGCAGCCAAATTTCGGGGGGCACCCTCCACTTT,CASSQISGGTLHF
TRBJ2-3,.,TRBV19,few,TGTGCCAGTAGTAAGGGGCCCCATAGCACAGATACGCAGTATTTT,CASSKGPHSTDTQYF
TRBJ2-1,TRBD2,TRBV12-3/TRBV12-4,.,TGTGCCAGCAGTCCCCGTAGGCCTAGCGGGACCGACAATGAGCAGTTCTTC,CASSPRRPSGTDNEQFF
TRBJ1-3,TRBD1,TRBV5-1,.,TGCGCCGGCAGCCAGCTAACAGGGGTCTCTGGAAACACCATATATTTT,CAGSQLTGVSGNTIYF
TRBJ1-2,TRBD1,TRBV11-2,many,TGTGCCAGCAGGACAACAGGGGGCGTCTATGGCTACACCTTC,CASRTTGGVYGYTF
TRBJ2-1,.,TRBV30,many,TGTGCCTGGAGTGTAGGGCGTAGCTCCTACAATGAGCAGTTCTTC,CAWSVGRSSYNEQFF
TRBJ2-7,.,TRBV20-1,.,TGCAGTCCTCAGACGGCAGCCGGAGGTATCGAGCAGTACTTC,CSPQTAAGGIEQYF
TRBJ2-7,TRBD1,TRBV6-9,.,TGTGCCAGCAGTTACGTGGGTCAGGGGGAAATCGAGCAGTACTTC,CASSYVGQGEIEQYF
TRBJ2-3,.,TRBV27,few,TGTGCCAGCAAATACAGGGATGGCACAGATACGCAGTATTTT,CASKYRDGTDTQYF
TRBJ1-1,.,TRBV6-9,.,TGTGCCAGCAGTTACTTCAATCGCGGAGGGAACACTGAAGCTTTCTTT,CASSYFNRGGNTEAFF
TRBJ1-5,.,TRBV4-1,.,TGCGCCAGCAGCCAAAGCTGGGGAAATCAGCCCCAGCATTTT,CASSQSWGNQPQHF
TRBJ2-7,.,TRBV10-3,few,TGTGCCATCAGTGGAGGTGTCCGTGACAGAGCCTACGAGCAGTACTTC,CAISGGVRDRAYEQYF
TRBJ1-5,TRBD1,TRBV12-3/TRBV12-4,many,TGTGCCAGCAGTTCCGCGGGGGCAGGGGGCCAGAGTCAGCCCCAGCATTTT,CASSSAGAGGQSQPQHF